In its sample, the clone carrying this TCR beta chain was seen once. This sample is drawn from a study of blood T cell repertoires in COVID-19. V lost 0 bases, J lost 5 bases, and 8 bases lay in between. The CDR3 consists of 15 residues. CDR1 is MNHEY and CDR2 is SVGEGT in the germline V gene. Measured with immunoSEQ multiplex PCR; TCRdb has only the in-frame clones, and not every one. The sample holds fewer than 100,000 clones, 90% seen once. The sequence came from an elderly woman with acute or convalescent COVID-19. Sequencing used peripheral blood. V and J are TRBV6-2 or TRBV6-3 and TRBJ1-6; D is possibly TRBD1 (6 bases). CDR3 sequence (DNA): TGTGCCAGCAGTTACTCGAGGGGGAATAATTCACCCCTCCACTTT. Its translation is CASSYSRGNNSPLHF.